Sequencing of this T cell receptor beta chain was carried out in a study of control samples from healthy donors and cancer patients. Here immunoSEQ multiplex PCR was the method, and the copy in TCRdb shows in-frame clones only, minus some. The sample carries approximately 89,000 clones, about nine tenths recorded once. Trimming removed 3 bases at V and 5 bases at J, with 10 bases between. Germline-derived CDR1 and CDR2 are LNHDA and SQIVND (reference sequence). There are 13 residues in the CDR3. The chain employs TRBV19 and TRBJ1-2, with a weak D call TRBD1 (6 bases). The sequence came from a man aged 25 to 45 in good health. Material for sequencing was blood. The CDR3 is CASSIETGYGYTF. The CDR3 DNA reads TGTGCCAGTAGTATTGAAACAGGGTATGGCTACACCTTC.